These 8 T cell receptor beta chains were all obtained from the same sample, sequenced in a study of blood T cell repertoires in COVID-19. The data were produced by immunoSEQ multiplex PCR, yet TCRdb's version contains in-frame clones alone and is incomplete. The sample lists approximately 100,000 clones, around 66% seen once, with about 5.9% in the top ten. The material sequenced was peripheral blood. The receptors stem from an older man with acute or convalescent COVID-19.

The chain combines TRBV19 with TRBJ2-7; perhaps TRBD1 as D (6 bases). This CDR3 has 14 residues. Germline V gene lookup returns CDR1 LNHDA and CDR2 SQIVND (reference sequence). V was pared by 5 bases and J by 2 bases, with 13 bases between. The CDR3 spells CASSSLGQTYEQYF. CDR3 bases: TGTGCCAGTAGTTCTCTAGGACAGACCTACGAGCAGTACTTC.

This clone turned up a few times. The genes are TRBV4-2 and TRBJ1-3; D not resolved. The length of the CDR3 is 16 residues. Germline V CDR1 and CDR2: LGHNA, YNFKEQ. The V end was cut by 0 bases, the J end by 0 bases, with 9 bases between. The chain's CDR3 is CASSQDLMSSGNTIYF. Here the CDR3 DNA reads TGTGCCAGCAGCCAAGATCTGATGAGCTCTGGAAACACCATATATTTT.

The gene calls are TRBV19 and TRBJ2-3; TRBD1 is a possible D gene (6 bases). Trimming took off 1 base at V and 4 bases at J, with 12 bases between the two ends. Looked up from germline, CDR1 is LNHDA and CDR2 is SQIVND (reference sequence). The length of the CDR3 is 15 residues. The CDR3 coding sequence is TGTGCCAGTAGTATAGCCCTTGGGGGCCCAGATACGCAGTATTTT. Residues: CASSIALGGPDTQYF.

On this clone: The junction and the germline gene differ at one end; a read error may be behind it. The same CDR3 can be traced to other DNA sequences in this sample. The rearrangement uses TRBV7-2 and TRBJ1-5; 8 bases fit TRBD1. Looked up from germline, CDR1 is SGHTA and CDR2 is FQGNSA. The CDR3 spans 14 residues. DNA of the CDR3: TGTGCCAGCAGTTTAGACAGGGGCGGCCAGCCCCAGCATTTT. Translating gives CASSLDRGGQPQHF.

The V gene is TRBV30, the J gene TRBJ1-1, with a weak D call TRBD1 (5 bases). This CDR3 region has 12 residues. Germline V gene sequence: CDR1 GTSNPN, CDR2 SVGIG (reference sequence). Trimming pared 3 bases from V and 4 bases from J, leaving 9 bases between. This CDR3 is CAWSDRGTEAFF. Written as DNA, the CDR3 is TGTGCCTGGAGCGATAGGGGCACTGAAGCTTTCTTT.

The rearrangement joins TRBV5-4 to TRBJ2-6, with D maybe TRBD2 (5 bases). V was shortened by 1 base and J by 1 base, with 6 bases between the two germline ends. This CDR3 is built from 15 residues. Per germline, CDR1 SGHNT and CDR2 YYREEE (reference sequence). In nucleotides, the CDR3 is TGTGCCAGCAGCTTGCGGGGTTCTGGGGCCAACGTCCTGACTTTC. It codes for CASSLRGSGANVLTF.

V usage is TRBV12-3 or TRBV12-4 and J usage is TRBJ2-1, with TRBD2 identical over 8 bases. The CDR3 runs 13 residues. The V segment lost 4 bases and the J segment 9 bases; nucleotides outside the gene matches: 5. CDR3 coding DNA: TGTGCCAGCAGTTCCCCACTAGCGGCTGAGCAGTTCTTC. Amino acid sequence: CASSSPLAAEQFF.

The chain links TRBV4-3 to TRBJ2-1; possibly TRBD1 for D (5 bases). Germline-derived CDR1 and CDR2 are LGHNA and YSLEER. CDR3 length equals 17 residues. The ends were cut back, 0 bases at V and 7 bases at J, with 19 bases in the middle. The CDR3: CASSQDIRRGTANEQFF. The DNA for the CDR3 is TGCGCCAGCAGCCAAGATATAAGAAGGGGCACGGCTAATGAGCAGTTCTTC.